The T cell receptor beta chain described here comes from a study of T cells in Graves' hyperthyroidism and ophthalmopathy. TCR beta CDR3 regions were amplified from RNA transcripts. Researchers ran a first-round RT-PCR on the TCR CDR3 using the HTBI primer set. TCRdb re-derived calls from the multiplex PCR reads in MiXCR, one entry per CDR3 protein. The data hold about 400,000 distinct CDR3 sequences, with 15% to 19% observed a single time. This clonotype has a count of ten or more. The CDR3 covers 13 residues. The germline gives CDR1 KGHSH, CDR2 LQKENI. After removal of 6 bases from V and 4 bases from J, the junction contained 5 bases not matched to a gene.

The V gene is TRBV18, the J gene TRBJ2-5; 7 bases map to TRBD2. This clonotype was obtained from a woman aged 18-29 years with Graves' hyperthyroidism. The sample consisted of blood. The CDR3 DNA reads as TGTGCCAGCTCGCCCCCTAGCGGAGAGACCCAGTACTTC. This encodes CASSPPSGETQYF.